This is a list of T cell receptor beta chains from one sample in a study of cytomegalovirus exposure and HLA in healthy donors. TCRdb's copy holds only in-frame clones and misses some; the assay was immunoSEQ multiplex PCR. The sample carries 200,000 or so clones, around four fifths recorded once. Sequences were obtained from PBMCs. These receptors were taken from a boy aged 2 to 10 in good health and CMV-seronegative. Each CDR3 is given with its conserved first and last residue. A D gene is named only where the DNA matches it firmly. Part of the rows lack a size; the others show once, few, many or a class for expanded clones.

j_call	d_call	clone_size	v_call	cdr3_aa	cdr3_nt
TRBJ1-1	.	.	TRBV7-9	CASSFDTEAFF	TGTGCCAGCAGCTTCGACACTGAAGCTTTCTTT
TRBJ1-1	TRBD1	.	TRBV5-1	CASSSFWTGAPNTEAFF	TGCGCCAGCAGCTCGTTCTGGACAGGAGCCCCCAACACTGAAGCTTTCTTT
TRBJ1-1	.	few	TRBV29-1	CSVAAGGNTEAFF	TGCAGCGTTGCCGCTGGAGGGAACACTGAAGCTTTCTTT
TRBJ2-1	TRBD2	.	TRBV19	CASSMNFPGLAGESYNEQFF	TGTGCCAGTAGTATGAACTTCCCGGGACTAGCGGGAGAATCCTACAATGAGCAGTTCTTC
TRBJ1-2	TRBD1	.	TRBV6-6	CASAWTGTGENGYPF	TGTGCCAGCGCCTGGACCGGGACAGGGGAAAATGGCTACCCCTTC
TRBJ2-4	.	.	TRBV10-3	CAISESGAELAKNIQYF	TGTGCCATCAGTGAGTCAGGGGCAGAATTAGCCAAAAACATTCAGTACTTC
TRBJ2-1	TRBD2	.	TRBV4-2	CASSQDLAGRQFF	TGTGCCAGCAGCCAAGATTTAGCGGGGAGGCAGTTCTTC
TRBJ2-1	.	.	TRBV27	CASSSPYNEQFF	TGTGCCAGCAGCTCTCCCTACAATGAGCAGTTCTTC
TRBJ2-7	TRBD2	once	TRBV5-1	CASSLDLSGGPDEQYF	TGCGCCAGCAGCTTGGATTTATCGGGGGGGCCCGACGAGCAGTACTTC
TRBJ1-2	.	.	TRBV6-5	CASSYSARVYGYTF	TGTGCCAGCAGTTACTCTGCCAGGGTCTATGGCTACACCTTC
TRBJ2-7	TRBD2	.	TRBV4-2	CASSPRRLAEGYEQYF	TGTGCCAGCAGCCCTCGTCGACTAGCGGAAGGCTACGAGCAGTACTTC
TRBJ1-2	TRBD1	.	TRBV6-1	CASSAGTGPYYGYTF	TGTGCCAGCAGCGCTGGGACAGGGCCGTACTATGGCTACACCTTC
TRBJ1-2	.	.	TRBV5-5	CASSLGENYGYTF	TGTGCCAGCAGCTTGGGGGAGAACTATGGCTACACCTTC
TRBJ2-7	.	.	TRBV4-2	CASSQYGGTLSYEQYF	TGTGCCAGCAGCCAATATGGCGGGACCCTCTCCTACGAGCAGTACTTC
TRBJ2-1	.	.	TRBV29-1	CSVQGRLAPYNEQFF	TGCAGCGTTCAAGGACGCCTAGCCCCCTACAATGAGCAGTTCTTC
TRBJ2-3	.	.	TRBV27	CASTPRFSPRDTQYF	TGTGCCAGCACCCCGCGTTTCTCCCCCAGGGATACGCAGTATTTT
TRBJ2-3	.	.	TRBV7-2	CASSLAFGLTDTQYF	TGTGCCAGCAGCTTAGCGTTCGGACTAACAGATACGCAGTATTTT
TRBJ2-1	.	.	TRBV5-1	CASSWRVGQGGTNMAYNEQFF	TGCGCCAGCAGCTGGAGGGTCGGCCAGGGAGGTACTAACATGGCCTACAATGAGCAGTTCTTC
TRBJ2-1	.	.	TRBV25-1	CASSEGTQNEQFF	TGTGCCAGCAGTGAAGGGACACAGAATGAGCAGTTCTTC
TRBJ2-5	.	.	TRBV4-1	CASSQDLYQETQYF	TGCGCCAGCAGCCAAGACCTGTACCAAGAGACCCAGTACTTC
TRBJ1-1	TRBD1	few	TRBV29-1	CSVDRGHTEAFF	TGCAGCGTTGACAGGGGGCACACTGAAGCTTTCTTT
TRBJ2-7	.	.	TRBV7-9	CASSEGQPYEQYF	TGTGCCAGCAGCGAAGGACAGCCATACGAGCAGTACTTC
TRBJ2-1	TRBD2	.	TRBV9	CASSARLAGNNEQFF	TGTGCCAGCAGCGCCAGACTAGCAGGTAACAATGAGCAGTTCTTC
TRBJ1-4	TRBD1	.	TRBV19	CASSTQGTNEKLFF	TGTGCCAGTAGTACACAGGGGACTAATGAAAAACTGTTTTTT
TRBJ1-1	TRBD1	.	TRBV7-9	CASSLEGAISEAFF	TGTGCCAGCAGCTTAGAGGGGGCTATATCTGAAGCTTTCTTT
TRBJ1-2	TRBD1	once	TRBV18	CASSPNRGDYGYTF	TGTGCCAGCTCACCAAACAGGGGGGACTATGGCTACACCTTC
TRBJ2-5	.	.	TRBV14	CASSQVGFQETQYF	TGTGCCAGCAGCCAAGTCGGGTTCCAAGAGACCCAGTACTTC
TRBJ2-7	TRBD2	once	TRBV4-2	CASSQEALAGPLYEQYF	TGTGCCAGCAGCCAAGAGGCACTAGCGGGACCTCTCTACGAGCAGTACTTC
TRBJ1-2	.	.	TRBV4-1	CASSRPGDRYGYTF	TGCGCCAGCAGCCGCCCAGGGGACCGCTATGGCTACACCTTC
TRBJ2-5	.	.	TRBV25-1	CASSEAGSQETQYF	TGTGCCAGCAGTGAGGCAGGCTCCCAAGAGACCCAGTACTTC
TRBJ2-7	TRBD1	.	TRBV13	CASSPPGTGRRHEQYF	TGTGCCAGCAGTCCACCCGGGACAGGGAGGCGCCACGAGCAGTACTTC
TRBJ1-1	.	once	TRBV19	CASMLGAGTEAFF	TGTGCCAGTATGTTGGGGGCTGGCACTGAAGCTTTCTTT
TRBJ1-2	TRBD1	once	TRBV7-2	CASSLEVTGTLYGYTF	TGTGCCAGCAGCTTAGAGGTGACAGGGACTCTCTATGGCTACACCTTC
TRBJ2-4	TRBD2	few	TRBV5-1	CASSLGGGGIRNIQYF	TGCGCCAGCAGCTTGGGGGGCGGGGGGATCCGAAACATTCAGTACTTC
TRBJ2-7	.	once	TRBV30	CAWSGVRTYEQYF	TGTGCCTGGAGTGGAGTGCGAACCTACGAGCAGTACTTC
TRBJ1-6	.	.	TRBV2	CASSASFWTRSYNSPLHF	TGTGCCAGCAGTGCCAGCTTTTGGACAAGGTCCTATAATTCACCCCTCCACTTT
TRBJ2-7	.	.	TRBV29-1	CSVGGSYEQYF	TGCAGCGTTGGCGGGTCCTACGAGCAGTACTTC
TRBJ2-1	.	.	TRBV7-2	CASSLSSGPYNEQFF	TGTGCCAGCAGCTTGTCGAGCGGACCCTACAATGAGCAGTTCTTC
TRBJ1-2	TRBD1	.	TRBV18	CASSQGQNYGYTF	TGTGCCAGCTCACAGGGACAGAACTATGGCTACACCTTC
TRBJ2-7	.	.	TRBV13	CASSLGRGAIYEQYF	TGTGCCAGCAGCTTAGGCCGCGGGGCGATCTACGAGCAGTACTTC
TRBJ2-5	TRBD2	.	TRBV28	CASSLPGGGETQYF	TGTGCCAGCAGCTTACCTGGGGGGGGAGAGACCCAGTACTTC
TRBJ2-7	TRBD1	.	TRBV7-9	CASGQGSSYEQYF	TGTGCCAGCGGACAGGGCAGCTCCTACGAGCAGTACTTC
TRBJ1-1	.	.	TRBV30	CAWIGVRNTEAFF	TGTGCCTGGATAGGGGTAAGGAACACTGAAGCTTTCTTT
TRBJ1-4	.	.	TRBV9	CASSVGSGNEKLFF	TGTGCCAGCAGCGTAGGAAGCGGCAATGAAAAACTGTTTTTT
TRBJ2-7	.	.	TRBV29-1	CSAQATGIYEQYF	TGCAGCGCCCAGGCGACAGGAATCTACGAGCAGTACTTC